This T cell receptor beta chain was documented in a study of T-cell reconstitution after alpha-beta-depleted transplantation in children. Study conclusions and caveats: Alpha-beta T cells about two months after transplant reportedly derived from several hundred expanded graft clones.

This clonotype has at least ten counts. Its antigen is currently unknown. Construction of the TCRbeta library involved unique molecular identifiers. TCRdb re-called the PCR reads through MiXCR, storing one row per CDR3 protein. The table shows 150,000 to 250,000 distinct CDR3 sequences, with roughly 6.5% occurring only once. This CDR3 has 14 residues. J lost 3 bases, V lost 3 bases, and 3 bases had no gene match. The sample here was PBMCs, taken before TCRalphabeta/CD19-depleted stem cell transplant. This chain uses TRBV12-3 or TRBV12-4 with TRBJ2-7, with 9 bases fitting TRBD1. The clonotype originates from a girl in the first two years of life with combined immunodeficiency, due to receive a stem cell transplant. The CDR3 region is CASSFGTGYYEQYF. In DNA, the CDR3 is TGTGCCAGCAGTTTTGGGACAGGGTACTACGAGCAGTACTTC.